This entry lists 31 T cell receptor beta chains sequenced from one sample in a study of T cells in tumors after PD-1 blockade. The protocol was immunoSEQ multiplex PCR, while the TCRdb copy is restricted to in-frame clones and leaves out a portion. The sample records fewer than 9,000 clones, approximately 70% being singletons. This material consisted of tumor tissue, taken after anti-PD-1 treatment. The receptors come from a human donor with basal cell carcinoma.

The CDR3 loop is CASSQPYGGYEQYF. The CDR3 DNA sequence: TGCGCCAGCAGCCAACCTTATGGGGGATACGAGCAGTACTTC. This sequence joins TRBV4-1 and TRBJ2-7, with D perhaps assigned TRBD1 or TRBD2 (5 bases each). In germline, CDR1 is MGHRA, CDR2 YSYEKL. The V end lost 2 bases, the J end lost 4 bases, and 12 bases lay between the germline ends. This CDR3 is 14 amino acids long.

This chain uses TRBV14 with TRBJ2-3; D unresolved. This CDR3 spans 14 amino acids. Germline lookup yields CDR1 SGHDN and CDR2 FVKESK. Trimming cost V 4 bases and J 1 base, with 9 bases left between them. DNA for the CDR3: TGTGCCAGCAGCCTATATCTGCGCACAGATACGCAGTATTTT. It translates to CASSLYLRTDTQYF.

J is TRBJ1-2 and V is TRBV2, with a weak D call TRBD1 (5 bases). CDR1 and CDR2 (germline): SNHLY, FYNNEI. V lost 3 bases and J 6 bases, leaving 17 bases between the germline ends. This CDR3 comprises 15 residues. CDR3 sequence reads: CASSDGGPGKDGYTF. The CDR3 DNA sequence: TGTGCCAGCAGTGATGGTGGTCCAGGGAAGGATGGCTACACCTTC.

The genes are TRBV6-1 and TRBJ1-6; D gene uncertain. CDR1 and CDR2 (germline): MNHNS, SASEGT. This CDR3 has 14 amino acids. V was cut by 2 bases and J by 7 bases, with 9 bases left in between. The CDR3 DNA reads TGTGCCAGCAGTGAACTCTGGAGGAATTCACCCCTCCACTTT. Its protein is CASSELWRNSPLHF.

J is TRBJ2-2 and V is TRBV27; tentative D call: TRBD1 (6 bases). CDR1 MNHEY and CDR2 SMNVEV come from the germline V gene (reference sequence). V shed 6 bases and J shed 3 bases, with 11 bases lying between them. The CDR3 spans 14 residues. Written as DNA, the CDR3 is TGTGCCAGCAGCTTACGGACAGACACCGGGGAGCTGTTTTTT. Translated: CASSLRTDTGELFF.

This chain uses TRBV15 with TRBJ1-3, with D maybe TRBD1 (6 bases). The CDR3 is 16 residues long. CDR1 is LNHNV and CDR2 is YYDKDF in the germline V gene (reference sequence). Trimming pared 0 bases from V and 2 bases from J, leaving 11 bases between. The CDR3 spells CATSREGGRAGNTIYF. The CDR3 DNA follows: TGTGCCACCAGCAGAGAAGGGGGTCGGGCTGGAAACACCATATATTTT.

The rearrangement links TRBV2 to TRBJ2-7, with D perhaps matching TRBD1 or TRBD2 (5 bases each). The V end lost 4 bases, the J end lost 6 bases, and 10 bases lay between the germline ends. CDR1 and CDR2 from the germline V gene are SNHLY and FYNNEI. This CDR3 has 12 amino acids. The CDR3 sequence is CASSVQGAEQYF. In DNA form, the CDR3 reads TGTGCCAGCAGTGTTCAGGGAGCCGAGCAGTACTTC.

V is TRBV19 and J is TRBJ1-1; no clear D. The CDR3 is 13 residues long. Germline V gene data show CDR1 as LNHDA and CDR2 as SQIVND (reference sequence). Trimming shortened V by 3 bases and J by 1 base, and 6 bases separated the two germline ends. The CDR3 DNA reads TGTGCCAGTAGTATGTTGAGGAACACTGAAGCTTTCTTT. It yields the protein CASSMLRNTEAFF.

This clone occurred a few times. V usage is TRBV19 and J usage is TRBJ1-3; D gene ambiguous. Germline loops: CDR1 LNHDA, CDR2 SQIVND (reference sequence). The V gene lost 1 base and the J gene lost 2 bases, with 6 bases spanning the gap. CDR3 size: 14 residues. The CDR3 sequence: CASSIVAAGNTIYF. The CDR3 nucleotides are TGTGCCAGTAGTATAGTGGCAGCTGGAAACACCATATATTTT.

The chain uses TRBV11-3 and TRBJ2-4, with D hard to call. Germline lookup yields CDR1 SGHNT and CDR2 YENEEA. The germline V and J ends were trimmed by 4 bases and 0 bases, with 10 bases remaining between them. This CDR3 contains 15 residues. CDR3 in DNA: TGTGCCAGCAGCTCCGACACACTAGCCAAAAACATTCAGTACTTC. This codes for CASSSDTLAKNIQYF.

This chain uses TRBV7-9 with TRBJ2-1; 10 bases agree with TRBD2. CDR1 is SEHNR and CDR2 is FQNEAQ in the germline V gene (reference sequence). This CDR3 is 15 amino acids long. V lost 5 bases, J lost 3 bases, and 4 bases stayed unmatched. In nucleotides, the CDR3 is TGTGCCAGCAGCGTGGGACTAGCGCTCTACAATGAGCAGTTCTTC. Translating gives CASSVGLALYNEQFF.

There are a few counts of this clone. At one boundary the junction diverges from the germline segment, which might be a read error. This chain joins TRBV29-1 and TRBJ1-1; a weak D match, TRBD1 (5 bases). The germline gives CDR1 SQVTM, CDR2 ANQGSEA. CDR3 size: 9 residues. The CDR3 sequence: CSVEGWGGF. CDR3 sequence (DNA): TGCAGCGTCGAAGGCTGGGGGGGTTTT.

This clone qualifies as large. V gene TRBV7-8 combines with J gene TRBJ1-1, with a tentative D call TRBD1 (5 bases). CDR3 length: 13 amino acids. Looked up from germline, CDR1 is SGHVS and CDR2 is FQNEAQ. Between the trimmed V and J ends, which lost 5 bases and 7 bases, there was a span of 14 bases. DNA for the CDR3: TGTGCCAGCAGCCCTACAGGCGCCGTTGAAGCTTTCTTT. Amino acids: CASSPTGAVEAFF.

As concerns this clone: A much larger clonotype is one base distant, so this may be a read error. The DNA of the CDR3 is TGTGCCAGCAGCTTATCGACAGGGGTAGGGGACAAGGGGTACTTC. Amino acid sequence: CASSLSTGVGDKGYF. The chain employs TRBV7-8 and TRBJ2-7, with TRBD1 matching over 8 bases. V shed 2 bases, J shed 12 bases, and the junction held 15 bases outside the gene matches. Per the germline V gene, CDR1 is SGHVS and CDR2 is FQNEAQ. This CDR3 region has 15 residues.

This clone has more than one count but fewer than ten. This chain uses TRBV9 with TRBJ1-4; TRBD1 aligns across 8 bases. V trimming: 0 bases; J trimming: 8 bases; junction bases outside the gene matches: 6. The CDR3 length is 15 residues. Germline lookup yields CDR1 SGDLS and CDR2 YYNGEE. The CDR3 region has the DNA TGTGCCAGCAGCGTAGGGACAGGGCTAAACGAAAAACTGTTTTTT. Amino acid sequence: CASSVGTGLNEKLFF.

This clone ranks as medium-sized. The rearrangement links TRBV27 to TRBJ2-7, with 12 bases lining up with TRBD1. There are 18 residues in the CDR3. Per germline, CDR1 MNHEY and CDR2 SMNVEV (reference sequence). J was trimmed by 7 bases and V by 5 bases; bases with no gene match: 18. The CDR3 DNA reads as TGTGCCAGCAGTATCACCGGGACAGGGGGCGGGAGGAAGGTAGAGCAGTACTTC. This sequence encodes CASSITGTGGGRKVEQYF.

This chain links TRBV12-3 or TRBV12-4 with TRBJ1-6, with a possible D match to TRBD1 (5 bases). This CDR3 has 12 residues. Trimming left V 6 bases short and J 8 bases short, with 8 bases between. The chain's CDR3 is CASRRGDSPLHF. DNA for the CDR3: TGTGCCAGCAGGAGGGGAGATTCACCCCTCCACTTT.

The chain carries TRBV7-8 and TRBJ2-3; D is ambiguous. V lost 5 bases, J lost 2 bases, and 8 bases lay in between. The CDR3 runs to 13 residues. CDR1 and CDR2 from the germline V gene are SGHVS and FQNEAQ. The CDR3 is CASSPYSTDTQYF. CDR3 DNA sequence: TGTGCCAGCAGCCCCTACTCCACAGATACGCAGTATTTT.

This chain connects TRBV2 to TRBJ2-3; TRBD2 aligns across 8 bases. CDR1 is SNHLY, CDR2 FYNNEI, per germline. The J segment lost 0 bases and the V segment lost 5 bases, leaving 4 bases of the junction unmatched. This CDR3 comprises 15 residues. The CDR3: CASSKRGPSTDTQYF. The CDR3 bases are TGTGCCAGCAGTAAGCGGGGGCCTAGCACAGATACGCAGTATTTT.

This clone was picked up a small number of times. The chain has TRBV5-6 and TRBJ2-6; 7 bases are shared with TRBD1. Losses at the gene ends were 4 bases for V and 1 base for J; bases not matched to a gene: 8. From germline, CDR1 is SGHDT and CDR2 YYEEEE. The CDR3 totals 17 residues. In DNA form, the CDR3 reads TGTGCCAGCAGCCCAAGGGGGCAAGGATCTGGGGCCAACGTCCTGACTTTC. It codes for CASSPRGQGSGANVLTF.

In DNA form, the CDR3 reads TGTGCCAGCAGTTACACCCCCGCAGCCAACAATGAGCAGTTCTTC. The encoded protein is CASSYTPAANNEQFF. V and J are TRBV6-5 and TRBJ2-1, with D uncertain. The germline V gene encodes CDR1 MNHEY and CDR2 SVGAGI. The CDR3 covers 15 residues. Trimming took 2 bases from V and 5 from J, leaving 13 bases between them.

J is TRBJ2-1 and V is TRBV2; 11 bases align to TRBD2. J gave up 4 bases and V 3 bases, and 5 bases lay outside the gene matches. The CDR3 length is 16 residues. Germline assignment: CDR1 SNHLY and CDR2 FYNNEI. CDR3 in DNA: TGTGCCAGCAGTGACCCCCGACTAGCGGGGTACAATGAGCAGTTCTTC. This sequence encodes CASSDPRLAGYNEQFF.

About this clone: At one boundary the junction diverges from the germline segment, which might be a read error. The CDR3 loop is CASSLFPGLALTGELLF. DNA of the CDR3: TGTGCCAGCAGCTTATTTCCGGGACTAGCGCTCACCGGGGAGCTGCTTTTT. The gene calls are TRBV7-8 and TRBJ2-2; 10 nucleotides align to TRBD2. CDR1 SGHVS and CDR2 FQNEAQ come from the germline V gene. The CDR3 is 17 residues long.

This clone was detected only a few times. The CDR3 loop reads CASSQGQGGGKLFF. In DNA form, the CDR3 reads TGTGCCAGCAGCCAAGGACAGGGAGGCGGAAAACTGTTTTTT. The rearrangement links TRBV3-1 (or the pseudogene TRBV3-2) to TRBJ1-4, with 7 nucleotides matching TRBD1. After removal of 1 base from V and 10 bases from J, the junction contained 6 bases not matched to a gene. This CDR3 is 14 amino acids long. In germline, CDR1 is LGHDT, CDR2 YNNKEL (reference sequence).

In nucleotides, the CDR3 is TGTGCCAGCAGCCTTAGCGGAATGAACACTGAAGCTTTCTTT. Its translation: CASSLSGMNTEAFF. V is TRBV14 and J is TRBJ1-1; unclear D gene. V was pared by 4 bases and J by 0 bases, with 9 bases between. The CDR3 is made up of 14 amino acids. Germline V gene lookup returns CDR1 SGHDN and CDR2 FVKESK.

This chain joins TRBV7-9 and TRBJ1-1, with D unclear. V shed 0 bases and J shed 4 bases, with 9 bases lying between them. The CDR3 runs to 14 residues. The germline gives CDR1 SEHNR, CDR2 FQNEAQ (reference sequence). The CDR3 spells CASSLADGPTEAFF. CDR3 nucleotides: TGTGCCAGCAGCTTAGCGGACGGGCCCACTGAAGCTTTCTTT.

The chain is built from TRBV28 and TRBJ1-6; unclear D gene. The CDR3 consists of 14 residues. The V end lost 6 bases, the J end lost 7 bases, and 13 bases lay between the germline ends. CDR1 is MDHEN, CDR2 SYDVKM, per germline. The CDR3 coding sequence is TGTGCCAGCAGCGGAATCGCCTTAAATTCACCCCTCCACTTT. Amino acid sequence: CASSGIALNSPLHF.

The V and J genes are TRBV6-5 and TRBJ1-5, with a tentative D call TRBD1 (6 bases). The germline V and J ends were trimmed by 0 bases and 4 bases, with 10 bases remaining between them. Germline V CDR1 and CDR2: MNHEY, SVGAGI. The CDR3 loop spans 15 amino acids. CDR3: CASSYSKGGNQPQHF. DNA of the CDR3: TGTGCCAGCAGTTACTCGAAGGGGGGAAATCAGCCCCAGCATTTT.

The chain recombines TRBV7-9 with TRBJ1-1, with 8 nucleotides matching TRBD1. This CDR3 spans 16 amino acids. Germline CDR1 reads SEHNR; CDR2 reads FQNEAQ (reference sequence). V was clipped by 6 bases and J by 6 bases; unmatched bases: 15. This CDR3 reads CASSHTTGGGMAEAFF. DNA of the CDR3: TGTGCCAGCAGTCATACAACAGGGGGAGGGATGGCTGAAGCTTTCTTT. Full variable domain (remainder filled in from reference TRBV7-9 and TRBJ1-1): DTGVSQNPRHKITKRGQNVTFRCDPISEHNRLYWYRQTLGQGPEFLTYFQNEAQLEKSRLLSDRFSAERPKGSFSTLEIQRTEQGDSAMYLCASSHTTGGGMAEAFFGQGTRLTVV.

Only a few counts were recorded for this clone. CDR3 sequence reads: CASSALQGVGEGYTF. The CDR3 nucleotides read TGCGCCAGCAGCGCCTTACAGGGTGTCGGCGAGGGCTACACCTTC. The genes are TRBV5-1 and TRBJ1-2, with D possibly matching TRBD1 (6 bases). V lost 4 bases, J lost 8 bases, and 21 bases lay in between. CDR1 and CDR2 (germline): SGHRS, YFSETQ. This CDR3 has 15 residues.

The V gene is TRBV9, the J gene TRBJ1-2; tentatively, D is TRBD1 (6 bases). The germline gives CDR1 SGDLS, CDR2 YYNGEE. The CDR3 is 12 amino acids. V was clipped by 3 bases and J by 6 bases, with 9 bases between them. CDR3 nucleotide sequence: TGTGCCAGCAGCGGACAGGTTAATGGCTACACCTTC. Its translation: CASSGQVNGYTF.